The rows below give T cell receptor beta chains drawn from one sample of a study of CD8 T cells in Susac syndrome. TCRdb fed the immunoSEQ multiplex PCR reads into MiXCR, producing one record per CDR3 protein. The sample lists about 250,000 distinct CDR3 sequences, just under 95% occurring once. Sequenced input: CD4+ T cells from PBMCs. The source is a human donor with multiple sclerosis. Both conserved end residues are part of each CDR3. Fields, in order: CDR3 length, D gene, J gene, clone size, V gene, CDR3 DNA, CDR3 protein. D genes are given only for firm matches. Where a row states a size, it is once, few, many or the class of an expanded clone; other rows omit it.

>12|.|TRBJ1-2|.|TRBV30
TGTGCTGGGACCAAGGCTAACTATGGCTACACCTTC
CAGTKANYGYTF
>16|.|TRBJ1-4|.|TRBV5-6
TGTGCCAGCAGCTTGTTCCCACAAGTGACGGACGAAAAACTGTTTTTT
CASSLFPQVTDEKLFF
>14|.|TRBJ1-2|once|TRBV5-4
TGTGCCAGCAGCTTGGACCACGGGACCTATGGCTACACCTTC
CASSLDHGTYGYTF
>15|.|TRBJ1-2|.|TRBV6-5
TGTGCCAGCAGTCCCGGACATTCAGCCAACTATGGCTACACCTTC
CASSPGHSANYGYTF
>14|TRBD1|TRBJ2-3|.|TRBV5-6
TGTGCCAGCAGACAGGGGATTTTCGCAGATACGCAGTATTTT
CASRQGIFADTQYF
>11|.|TRBJ1-1|.|TRBV19
TGTGCCAGTAGGAGCTACACTGAAGCTTTCTTT
CASRSYTEAFF
>13|.|TRBJ2-2|.|TRBV29-1
TGCAGCGGAAGTCGGCGGGACACCGGGGAGCTGTTTTTT
CSGSRRDTGELFF
>15|TRBD1|TRBJ1-5|.|TRBV30
TGTGCCTGGAGTCCAGGGGGCATTGGCAATCAGCCCCAGCATTTT
CAWSPGGIGNQPQHF
>13|TRBD2|TRBJ2-5|.|TRBV20-1
TGCAGTGCCCCCCCCGGGAGGAGTGGGACCCAGTACTTC
CSAPPGRSGTQYF
>18|.|TRBJ2-3|.|TRBV21-1
TGTGCCAGCAGCTTCCGGACTAGCGGGAGGGCACGCACAGATACGCAGTATTTT
CASSFRTSGRARTDTQYF
>14|TRBD1|TRBJ2-7|.|TRBV5-6
TGTGCCAGCAGCCTGGGACAGGGGACCTCCGAGCAGTACTTC
CASSLGQGTSEQYF
>13|.|TRBJ1-4|.|TRBV7-9
TGTGCCAGCAGGGACAGTGTCGATGAAAAACTGTTTTTT
CASRDSVDEKLFF
>16|.|TRBJ2-1|.|TRBV9
TGTGCCAGCAGTGGCAGGACCTTCAGCTCCTACAATGAGCAGTTCTTC
CASSGRTFSSYNEQFF
>12|TRBD1|TRBJ1-1|.|TRBV29-1
TGCAGCGTTGTAGGGGGCGGCACTGAAGCTTTCTTT
CSVVGGGTEAFF
>14|.|TRBJ2-1|.|TRBV20-1
TGCAGTGCTAGAGAGGGGGGCTCTTACAATGAGCAGTTCTTC
CSAREGGSYNEQFF
>16|TRBD1|TRBJ1-1|.|TRBV12-3/TRBV12-4
TGTGCCAGCAGTCTAGCCGGGACAGCTTGGATCCCTGAAGCTTTCTTT
CASSLAGTAWIPEAFF
>14|TRBD2|TRBJ2-1|.|TRBV10-3
TGTGCCATCAGTGAAAAGCGGGGTAACAATGAGCAGTTCTTC
CAISEKRGNNEQFF
>15|.|TRBJ1-5|.|TRBV4-2
TGTGCCAGCAGCCAAGAGGGGAATAGCAATCAGCCCCAGCATTTT
CASSQEGNSNQPQHF
>15|TRBD1|TRBJ2-4|.|TRBV28
TGTGCCAGCAGTTTATCGCCAGGGGGCCGGGGCATTCAGTACTTC
CASSLSPGGRGIQYF
>15|.|TRBJ1-2|.|TRBV27
TGTGCCAGCAGTTTATCGTCCGATTGGTCGGATGGCTACACCTTC
CASSLSSDWSDGYTF
>15|TRBD2|TRBJ2-3|.|TRBV7-8
TGTGCCAGCAGCTTAAGGCGGGGGGGCGGAGATACGCAGTATTTT
CASSLRRGGGDTQYF
>15|TRBD1|TRBJ1-1|.|TRBV5-1
TGCGCCAGCAGCCCCCCCGGGACAGGGGTATCTGAAGCTTTCTTT
CASSPPGTGVSEAFF
>14|TRBD1|TRBJ1-5|.|TRBV28
TGTGCCAGCATTCATGACAGGGGCAATCAGCCCCAGCATTTT
CASIHDRGNQPQHF
>14|.|TRBJ2-7|.|TRBV5-1
TGCGCCAGCAGCCGAGGACAAGCCCAAAACGAGCAGTACTTC
CASSRGQAQNEQYF
>15|.|TRBJ2-5|.|TRBV27
TGTGCCAGCAGTTCCCCCGGGAGCAAAAGGGAGACCCAGTACTTC
CASSSPGSKRETQYF
>14|.|TRBJ2-1|.|TRBV24-1
TGTGCCACCAGTGCGTTGGGGGCCTACAATGAGCAGTTCTTC
CATSALGAYNEQFF
>13|.|TRBJ1-1|.|TRBV20-1
TGCAGTGCTAGTTCGGGTCGCGGCACTGAAGCTTTCTTT
CSASSGRGTEAFF
>15|.|TRBJ2-5|.|TRBV11-2
TGTGCCAGCAGTCCCGGGGACCGGCCTCGGTGGACCCAGTACTTC
CASSPGDRPRWTQYF
>14|TRBD1|TRBJ2-3|.|TRBV5-4
TGTGCCAGCAGCTTGTGGACAGGGAGCGATACGCAGTATTTT
CASSLWTGSDTQYF
>16|.|TRBJ2-2|.|TRBV20-1
TGCAGTGTTATCCCTCTTGGGGCGTTGAACACCGGGGAGCTGTTTTTT
CSVIPLGALNTGELFF
>15|TRBD1|TRBJ1-4|.|TRBV28
TGTGCCAGCAGACCACAGGGGCCTGCTAATGAAAAACTGTTTTTT
CASRPQGPANEKLFF
>14|.|TRBJ2-3|.|TRBV28
TGTGCCAGCAGTTTATTGCGGGGCCCAGATACGCAGTATTTT
CASSLLRGPDTQYF
>16|.|TRBJ1-1|.|TRBV5-1
TGCGCCAGCAGCCCCGGACGATCAGTACTGAACACTGAAGCTTTCTTT
CASSPGRSVLNTEAFF
>13|.|TRBJ1-5|.|TRBV19
TGTGCCAGTAGCCCTGGCGCAGACACGCGCCAGCATTTT
CASSPGADTRQHF
>14|.|TRBJ1-2|.|TRBV2
TGTGCCAGCAGTGTCGGGCAGGGCAGCTATGGCTACACCTTC
CASSVGQGSYGYTF
>16|.|TRBJ1-4|.|TRBV18
TGTGCCAGCTCACCAGGGACGGCGGGAGGTAATGAAAAACTGTTTTTT
CASSPGTAGGNEKLFF
>13|TRBD1|TRBJ1-2|.|TRBV20-1
TGCAGTTCTGGACAGGGGGCAAACTATGGCTACACCTTC
CSSGQGANYGYTF
>17|TRBD1|TRBJ1-6|.|TRBV11-2
TGTGCCAGCAGCTCCTACTCCTCGACAGGGCGGAATTCACCCCTCCACTTT
CASSSYSSTGRNSPLHF
>13|TRBD2|TRBJ2-3|.|TRBV20-1
TGCAGCGCTAGACTAGCCGGGGCAGATACGCAGTATTTT
CSARLAGADTQYF
>14|TRBD1|TRBJ2-7|few|TRBV4-1
TGCGCCAGCAGCCGAGACAGGGGGGGCTACGAGCAGTACTTC
CASSRDRGGYEQYF
>14|.|TRBJ2-2|.|TRBV11-3
TGTGCCAGCAGCCTCGCAGGGTTGGGCGGGGAGCTGTTTTTT
CASSLAGLGGELFF
>16|.|TRBJ2-6|.|TRBV6-1
TGTGCCAGCAGTGAACAGTCCCTCTCTGGGGCCAACGTCCTGACTTTC
CASSEQSLSGANVLTF
>15|.|TRBJ2-5|.|TRBV3-1
TGTGCCAGCAGCCACCGCCGTAGAGGGCCGGAGACCCAGTACTTC
CASSHRRRGPETQYF
>14|.|TRBJ1-6|.|TRBV7-9
TGTGCCAGCTCTCTAGACCCCTTGAATTCACCCCTCCACTTT
CASSLDPLNSPLHF
>14|TRBD1|TRBJ1-5|.|TRBV12-3/TRBV12-4
TGTGCCAGCAAGGCGGGACAGGGCAATCAGCCCCAGCATTTT
CASKAGQGNQPQHF
>14|.|TRBJ1-1|.|TRBV11-3
TGTGCCAGCAGCTTCAACAGGCTGAACACTGAAGCTTTCTTT
CASSFNRLNTEAFF
>15|TRBD2|TRBJ2-7|.|TRBV28
TGTGCCAGCAGTCCCCCAAGCGGGGCCGCCTACGAGCAGTACTTC
CASSPPSGAAYEQYF
>15|TRBD1|TRBJ2-1|.|TRBV20-1
TGCAGTGCTAGCTCCGGGACAGGGGGCGTCAATGAGCAGTTCTTC
CSASSGTGGVNEQFF
>15|TRBD1|TRBJ1-2|once|TRBV2
TGTGCCAGCAGCCCCGGGACAGACAAAATCCATGGCTACACCTTC
CASSPGTDKIHGYTF
>14|.|TRBJ1-4|.|TRBV28
TGTGCCAGCAGCCGGGGGAGGGCTAATGAAAAACTGTTTTTT
CASSRGRANEKLFF
>15|TRBD1|TRBJ2-6|once|TRBV30
TGTGCCTCTAGGACAGGTGGGTCTGGGGCCAACGTCCTGACTTTC
CASRTGGSGANVLTF